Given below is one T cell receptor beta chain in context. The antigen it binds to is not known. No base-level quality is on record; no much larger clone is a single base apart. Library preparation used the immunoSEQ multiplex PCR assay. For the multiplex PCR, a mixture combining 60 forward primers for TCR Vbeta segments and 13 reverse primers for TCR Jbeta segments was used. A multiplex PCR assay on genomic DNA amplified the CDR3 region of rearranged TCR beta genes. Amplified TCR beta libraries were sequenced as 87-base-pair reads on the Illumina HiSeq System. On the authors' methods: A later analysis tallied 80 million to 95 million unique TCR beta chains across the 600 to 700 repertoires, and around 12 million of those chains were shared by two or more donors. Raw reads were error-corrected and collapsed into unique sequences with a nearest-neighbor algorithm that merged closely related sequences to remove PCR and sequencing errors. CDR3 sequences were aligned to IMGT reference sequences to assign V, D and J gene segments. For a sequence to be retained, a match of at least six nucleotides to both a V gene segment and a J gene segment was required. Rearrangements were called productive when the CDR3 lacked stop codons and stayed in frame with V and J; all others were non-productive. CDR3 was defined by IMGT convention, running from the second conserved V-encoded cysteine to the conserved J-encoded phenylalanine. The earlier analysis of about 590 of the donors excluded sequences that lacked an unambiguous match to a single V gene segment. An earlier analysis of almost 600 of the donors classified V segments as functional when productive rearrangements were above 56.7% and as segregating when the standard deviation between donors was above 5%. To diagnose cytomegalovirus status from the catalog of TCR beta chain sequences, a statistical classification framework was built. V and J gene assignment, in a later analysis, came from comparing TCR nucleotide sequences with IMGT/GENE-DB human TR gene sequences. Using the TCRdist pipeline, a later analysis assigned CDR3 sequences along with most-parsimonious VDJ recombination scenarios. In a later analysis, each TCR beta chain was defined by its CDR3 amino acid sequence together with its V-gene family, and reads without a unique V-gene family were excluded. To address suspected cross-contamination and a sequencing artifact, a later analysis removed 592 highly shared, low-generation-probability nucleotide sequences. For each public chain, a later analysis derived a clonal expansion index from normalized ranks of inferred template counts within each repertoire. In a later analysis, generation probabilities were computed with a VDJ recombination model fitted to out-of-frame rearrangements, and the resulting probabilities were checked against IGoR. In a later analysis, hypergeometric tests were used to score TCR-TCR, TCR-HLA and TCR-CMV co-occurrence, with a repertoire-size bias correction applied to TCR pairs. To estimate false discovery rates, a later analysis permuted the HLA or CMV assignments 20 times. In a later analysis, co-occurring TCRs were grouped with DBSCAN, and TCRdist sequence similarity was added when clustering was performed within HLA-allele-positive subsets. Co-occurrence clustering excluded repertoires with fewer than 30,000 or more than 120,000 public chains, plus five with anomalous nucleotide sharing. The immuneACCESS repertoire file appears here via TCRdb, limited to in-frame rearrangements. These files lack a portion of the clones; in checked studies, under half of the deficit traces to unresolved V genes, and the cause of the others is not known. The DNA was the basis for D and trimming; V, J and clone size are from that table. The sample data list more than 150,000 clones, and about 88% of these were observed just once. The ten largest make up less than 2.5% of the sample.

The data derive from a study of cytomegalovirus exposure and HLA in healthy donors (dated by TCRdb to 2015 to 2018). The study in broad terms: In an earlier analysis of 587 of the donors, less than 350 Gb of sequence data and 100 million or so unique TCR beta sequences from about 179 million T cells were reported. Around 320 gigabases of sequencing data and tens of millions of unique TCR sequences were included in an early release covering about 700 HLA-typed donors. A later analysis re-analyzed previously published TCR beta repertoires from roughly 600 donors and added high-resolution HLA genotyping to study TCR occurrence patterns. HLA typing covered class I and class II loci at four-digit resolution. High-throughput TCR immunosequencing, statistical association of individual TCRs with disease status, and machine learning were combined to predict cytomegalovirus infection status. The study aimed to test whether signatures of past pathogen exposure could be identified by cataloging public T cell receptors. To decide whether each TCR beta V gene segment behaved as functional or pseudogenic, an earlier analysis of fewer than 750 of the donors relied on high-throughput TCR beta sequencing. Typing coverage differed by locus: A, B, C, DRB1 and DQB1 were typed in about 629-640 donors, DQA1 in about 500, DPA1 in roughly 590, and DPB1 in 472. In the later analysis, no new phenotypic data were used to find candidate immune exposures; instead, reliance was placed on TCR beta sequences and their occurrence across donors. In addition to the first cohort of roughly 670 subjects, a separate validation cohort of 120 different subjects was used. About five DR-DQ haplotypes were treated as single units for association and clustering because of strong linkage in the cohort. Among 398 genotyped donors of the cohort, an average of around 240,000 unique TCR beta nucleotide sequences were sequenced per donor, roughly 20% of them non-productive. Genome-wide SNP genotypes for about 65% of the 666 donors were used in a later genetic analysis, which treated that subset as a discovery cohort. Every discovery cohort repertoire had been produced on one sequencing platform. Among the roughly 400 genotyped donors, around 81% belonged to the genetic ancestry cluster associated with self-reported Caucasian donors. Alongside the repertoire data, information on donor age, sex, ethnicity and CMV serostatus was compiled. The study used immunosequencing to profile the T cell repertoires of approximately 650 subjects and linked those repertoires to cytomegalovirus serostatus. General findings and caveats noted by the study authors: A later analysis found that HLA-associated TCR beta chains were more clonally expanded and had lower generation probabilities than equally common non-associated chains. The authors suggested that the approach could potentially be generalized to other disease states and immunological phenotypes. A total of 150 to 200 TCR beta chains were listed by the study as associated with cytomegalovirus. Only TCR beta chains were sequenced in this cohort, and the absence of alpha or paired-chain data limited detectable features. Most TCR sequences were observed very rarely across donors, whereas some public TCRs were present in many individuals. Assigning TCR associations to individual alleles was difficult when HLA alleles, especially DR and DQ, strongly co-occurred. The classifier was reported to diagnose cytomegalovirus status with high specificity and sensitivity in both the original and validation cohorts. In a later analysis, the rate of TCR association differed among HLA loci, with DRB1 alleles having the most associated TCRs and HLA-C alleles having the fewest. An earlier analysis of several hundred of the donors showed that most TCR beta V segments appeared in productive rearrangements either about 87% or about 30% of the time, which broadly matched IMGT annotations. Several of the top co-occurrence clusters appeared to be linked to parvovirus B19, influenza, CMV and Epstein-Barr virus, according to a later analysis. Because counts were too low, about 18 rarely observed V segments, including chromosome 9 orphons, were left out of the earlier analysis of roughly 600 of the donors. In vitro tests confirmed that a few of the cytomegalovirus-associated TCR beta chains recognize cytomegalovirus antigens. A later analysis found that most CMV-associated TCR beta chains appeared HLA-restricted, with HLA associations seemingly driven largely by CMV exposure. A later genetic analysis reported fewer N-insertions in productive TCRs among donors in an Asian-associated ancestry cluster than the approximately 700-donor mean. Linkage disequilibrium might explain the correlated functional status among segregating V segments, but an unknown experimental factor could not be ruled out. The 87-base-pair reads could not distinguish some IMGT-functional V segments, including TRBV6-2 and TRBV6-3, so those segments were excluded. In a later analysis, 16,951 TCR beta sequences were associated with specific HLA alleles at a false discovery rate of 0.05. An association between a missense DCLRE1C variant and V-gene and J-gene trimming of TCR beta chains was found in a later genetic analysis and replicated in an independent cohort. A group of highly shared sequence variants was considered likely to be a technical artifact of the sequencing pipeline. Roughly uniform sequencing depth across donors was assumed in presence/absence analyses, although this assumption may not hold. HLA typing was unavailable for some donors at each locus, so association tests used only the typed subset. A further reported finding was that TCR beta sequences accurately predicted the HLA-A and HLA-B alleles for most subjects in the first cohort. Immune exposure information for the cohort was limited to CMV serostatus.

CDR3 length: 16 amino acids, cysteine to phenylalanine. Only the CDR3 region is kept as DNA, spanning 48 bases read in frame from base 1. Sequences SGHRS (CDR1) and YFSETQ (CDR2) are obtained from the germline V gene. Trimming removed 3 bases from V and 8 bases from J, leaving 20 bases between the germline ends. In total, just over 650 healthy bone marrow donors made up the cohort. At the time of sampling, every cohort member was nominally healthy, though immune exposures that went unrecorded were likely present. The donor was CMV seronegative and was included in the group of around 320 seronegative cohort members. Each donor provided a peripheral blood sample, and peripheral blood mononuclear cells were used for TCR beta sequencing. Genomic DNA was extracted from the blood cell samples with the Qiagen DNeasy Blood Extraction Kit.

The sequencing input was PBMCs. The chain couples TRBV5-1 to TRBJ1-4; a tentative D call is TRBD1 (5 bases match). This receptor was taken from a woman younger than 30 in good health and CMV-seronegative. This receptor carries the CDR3 CASSSGPGARAEKLFF. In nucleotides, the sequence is TGCGCCAGCAGCTCGGGCCCTGGGGCCCGGGCGGAAAAACTGTTTTTT.